This passage covers 19 T cell receptor beta chains from one sample sequenced in a study of shared clonotypes between healthy human individuals. This table comes from immunoSEQ multiplex PCR, and its TCRdb copy is limited to in-frame clones, with some not included. Here the sample spans under 600,000 clones, approximately 95% being singletons. The sample taken for sequencing was naive CD4+ T cells sorted from blood. Documented subset: CD45RA+ positively selected. The receptor set was obtained from a woman in her 30s in good health.

V and J are TRBV10-3 and TRBJ2-1, with a weak D call TRBD2 (5 bases). The germline V gene encodes CDR1 ENHRY and CDR2 SYGVKD. The CDR3 sequence is 13 residues long. Trimming took 2 bases from V and 6 from J, leaving 8 bases between them. CDR3 region: CAISELGLNEQFF. CDR3 bases: TGTGCCATCAGTGAGCTAGGACTCAATGAGCAGTTCTTC.

This clone was seen only once. V and J are TRBV2 and TRBJ2-7, with D perhaps given as TRBD1 or TRBD2 (5 bases each). The germline V gene has CDR1 SNHLY and CDR2 FYNNEI. The CDR3 sequence is 13 residues long. The V end was cut by 7 bases, the J end by 9 bases, with 19 bases between. The CDR3 region is CASKIGDVPRQYF. The CDR3 bases are TGTGCCAGCAAAATAGGGGACGTTCCGAGGCAGTACTTC.

The chain recombines TRBV5-1 with TRBJ2-1; TRBD1 aligns across 7 bases. J gave up 0 bases and V 3 bases, and 3 bases lay outside the gene matches. CDR1 and CDR2 (germline): SGHRS, YFSETQ. The CDR3 contains 15 residues. The CDR3 loop reads CASSSWDSSYNEQFF. CDR3 bases: TGCGCCAGCAGCTCCTGGGACAGCTCCTACAATGAGCAGTTCTTC.

This chain links TRBV18 with TRBJ1-4; D is unresolved. CDR1 KGHSH and CDR2 LQKENI come from the germline V gene. The CDR3 extends over 15 amino acids. Trimming shortened V by 6 bases and J by 4 bases, and 15 bases separated the two germline ends. The CDR3 DNA is TGTGCCAGCTCGCCCAGAGGGTCTAGTAATGAAAAACTGTTTTTT. This gives the protein CASSPRGSSNEKLFF.

The chain uses TRBV5-1 and TRBJ2-5; D is unclear. V was trimmed by 4 bases and J by 5 bases, leaving 15 bases between them. The CDR3 has 14 amino acids. Germline CDR1 SGHRS, CDR2 YFSETQ. The CDR3 nucleotides are TGCGCCAGCAGCCGAGAGAGCGCGCTTGAGACCCAGTACTTC. Protein: CASSRESALETQYF.

The rearrangement uses TRBV6-5 and TRBJ1-3; D gene ambiguous. Germline V gene data show CDR1 as MNHEY and CDR2 as SVGAGI. V was clipped by 0 bases and J by 0 bases, with 9 bases between them. This CDR3 comprises 16 residues. Here the CDR3 reads CASSYSWEHSGNTIYF. CDR3 nucleotide sequence: TGTGCCAGCAGTTACTCGTGGGAACACTCTGGAAACACCATATATTTT.

The chain employs TRBV5-4 and TRBJ1-1; TRBD1 matches 8 bases. Germline CDR1 and CDR2: SGHNT and YYREEE (reference sequence). The CDR3 totals 15 residues. The junction had 11 bases not matched to a gene; V was cut back by 4 bases and J by 6 bases. DNA of the CDR3: TGTGCCAGCAGCCCGAGGGGTTTGGACAGGGCTGAAGCTTTCTTT. Its protein product is CASSPRGLDRAEAFF.

The rearrangement joins TRBV5-6 to TRBJ1-4; TRBD1 is a possible D gene (6 bases). The CDR3 loop spans 16 amino acids. CDR1 is SGHDT, CDR2 YYEEEE, per germline. Between the trimmed V and J ends, which lost 4 bases and 2 bases, there was a span of 15 bases. CDR3 nucleotide sequence: TGTGCCAGCAGCCATCTTCCGGGGGCGACTAATGAAAAACTGTTTTTT. It yields the protein CASSHLPGATNEKLFF.

The chain uses TRBV5-1 and TRBJ2-6, with D uncertain. CDR3 length: 16 residues. Per the germline V gene, CDR1 is SGHRS and CDR2 is YFSETQ. V lost 0 bases to trimming and J lost 0 bases, with 7 bases between them. CDR3 nucleotide sequence: TGCGCCAGCAGCTTGGGTGGGGACTCTGGGGCCAACGTCCTGACTTTC. The encoded protein is CASSLGGDSGANVLTF.

The chain uses TRBV5-1 and TRBJ1-5; possible D gene TRBD1, 5 bases. Trimming removed 0 bases at V and 6 bases at J, with 10 bases between. Germline V CDR1 and CDR2: SGHRS, YFSETQ. The CDR3 length is 14 residues. CDR3 DNA: TGCGCCAGCAGCTTGGTTGGGGGGACTCAGCCCCAGCATTTT. Amino acids: CASSLVGGTQPQHF.

V gene TRBV27 combines with J gene TRBJ2-2, with 8 bases matching TRBD1. The V gene's germline CDR1 is MNHEY and CDR2 SMNVEV (reference sequence). Losses at the gene ends were 3 bases for V and 2 bases for J; bases not matched to a gene: 8. This CDR3 is 17 amino acids long. In DNA, the CDR3 is TGTGCCAGCAGTTTCACCCCGGACAGGGAAAACACCGGGGAGCTGTTTTTT. This gives the protein CASSFTPDRENTGELFF.

This chain links TRBV27 with TRBJ2-7; either TRBD1 or TRBD2 may fit D (5 bases each). Trimming pared 2 bases from V and 5 bases from J, leaving 13 bases between. The germline V gene has CDR1 MNHEY and CDR2 SMNVEV (reference sequence). The CDR3 length is 14 residues. The CDR3 loop reads CASSLLQERDEQYF. CDR3 bases: TGTGCCAGCAGTTTACTACAGGAGAGGGACGAGCAGTACTTC.

The gene calls are TRBV10-3 and TRBJ2-7; tentative D call: TRBD1 (7 bases). CDR1 is ENHRY and CDR2 is SYGVKD in the germline V gene. This CDR3 spans 14 amino acids. V lost 10 bases, J lost 4 bases, and 20 bases lay in between. CDR3 amino acids: CATSRTGRGYEQYF. Here the CDR3 DNA reads TGTGCCACGAGCCGGACAGGCCGGGGGTACGAGCAGTACTTC.

In the case of this clone: The same CDR3 is also encoded by other DNA sequences in this sample. The V gene is TRBV5-5, the J gene TRBJ2-7; D may correspond to TRBD1 or TRBD2 (6 bases each). Trimming removed 2 bases at V and 2 bases at J, with 8 bases between. The CDR3 length is 13 residues. Germline CDR1 reads SGHKS; CDR2 reads YYEKEE (reference sequence). The CDR3 loop is CASSLGGPYEQYF. Written as DNA, the CDR3 is TGTGCCAGCAGCTTAGGGGGGCCCTACGAGCAGTACTTC.

The V call is TRBV28, the J call TRBJ1-2; D might be TRBD1 (5 bases). V gave up 3 bases and J gave up 8 bases, with 16 bases separating them. This CDR3 is built from 14 residues. CDR1 is MDHEN and CDR2 is SYDVKM in the germline V gene. In DNA form, the CDR3 reads TGTGCCAGCAGTTTTCAAAGGGCAGGGCAAGGCTACACCTTC. Its translation: CASSFQRAGQGYTF.

The genes are TRBV19 and TRBJ1-1; TRBD1 agrees at 10 bases. Germline loops: CDR1 LNHDA, CDR2 SQIVND (reference sequence). Losses at the gene ends were 5 bases for V and 1 base for J; bases not matched to a gene: 7. The CDR3 consists of 16 residues. The DNA of the CDR3 is TGTGCCAGTAGTCCGACAGGGGGCCGAGGGAACACTGAAGCTTTCTTT. Its protein is CASSPTGGRGNTEAFF.

The V and J genes are TRBV18 and TRBJ1-1; 10 bases align to TRBD1. Germline V CDR1 and CDR2: KGHSH, LQKENI. The CDR3 covers 13 residues. V was pared by 4 bases and J by 6 bases, with 2 bases of the junction left unmatched. The CDR3 DNA reads TGTGCCAGCTCACAGGACAGGGGGTCTGAAGCTTTCTTT. This translates into CASSQDRGSEAFF.

The gene calls are TRBV15 and TRBJ1-4; D is unclear. Trimming took off 0 bases at V and 4 bases at J, with 9 bases between the two ends. The V gene's germline CDR1 is LNHNV and CDR2 YYDKDF (reference sequence). The CDR3 extends over 15 amino acids. The CDR3 loop reads CATSRDLQFNEKLFF. The CDR3 DNA is TGTGCCACCAGCAGAGATCTACAGTTTAATGAAAAACTGTTTTTT.

The chain is built from TRBV10-1 and TRBJ2-1; tentatively, D is TRBD2 (6 bases). This CDR3 is built from 15 residues. Per germline, CDR1 WNHNN and CDR2 SYGVQD (reference sequence). V lost 2 bases and J lost 9, with 17 bases in between. For the CDR3, the DNA is TGCGCCAGCAGTGAGACGGCTAGCGAGGGGAGTGAGCAGTTCTTC. Amino acid sequence: CASSETASEGSEQFF.